Below, one TCR beta chain is given with its context. This clone was counted once. Its binding antigen is unknown. It has no much larger one-base neighbor in the sample; base qualities were not kept. The source of the sample is a study of blood T cell repertoires in COVID-19 (dated by TCRdb to the early 2020s). Turning to the overall study: The collaborator samples originated in the United States, Italy and Spain and spanned the acute and convalescent phases of COVID-19. The sample metadata nearly always contained a de-identified subject ID, COVID-19 status, age in years and sex. The repertoires were released in a freely available public database intended as a resource for research on the immune response to SARS-CoV-2. Deeply sampled blood TCRbeta repertoires from subjects exposed to, actively infected with, or recovered from COVID-19 were included in the dataset. The prospective study material was composed of cDNA or gDNA derived from T cells, B-cell-depleted T cells, or PBMCs. Samples were obtained from the ongoing ImmuneRACE study (first 160 participants) and from approximately 1,200 subjects provided by 6 global collaborators. Where available, HLA class I and class II types were obtained from metadata supplied by the sample provider rather than from assay-based typing.

TCRbeta CDR3 regions were amplified from genomic DNA by means of the immunoSEQ Assay, a bias-controlled multiplex PCR. In the original analysis: The number of nucleated cells in each sample was estimated from the amplification of reference gene primers within the assay. To quantify the absolute abundance of each unique TCRbeta CDR3 rearrangement, sequence reads were collapsed and filtered. For each sample, productive Simpson clonality was calculated as the square root of Simpson's diversity index across productive rearrangements. TCRdb mirrors the immuneACCESS table, restricted to in-frame sequences. Some clones are absent from its copies; in checked studies, under half trace to an unresolved V gene, and the reason for the others is unknown. V and J calls and clone size come straight from that table; D and trimming were deduced from the DNA. Present in this sample are about 100,000 clones, around 85% of which were seen just once. 20% to 25% of the sample comes from the top ten.

The collaborating institutions used their own protocols to collect whole blood in K2EDTA tubes. For TCRbeta analysis, collaborators shipped samples in one of three forms: frozen whole blood, isolated PBMCs, or DNA extracted from either of those sample types. The paper as a whole reports these results and caveats: The quantity of clinical and demographic metadata differed by source and by participant and was supplied without curation.

CDR1 and CDR2, looked up from the germline V gene (reference sequence), are GTSNPN and SVGIG. CDR3 length: 14 amino acids, cysteine to phenylalanine. The kept DNA is CDR3 alone, 42 bases in frame from the first base. The V end loses 7 bases and the J end loses 8 bases, and a stretch of 18 bases separates them. This receptor was identified in a man in his sixties or seventies with active or convalescent COVID-19. Material: peripheral blood. The chain employs TRBV30 and TRBJ1-6; the D gene is perhaps TRBD1, from 6 matching bases. The CDR3 region reads CAYGQGFGDSPLHF. The DNA is TGTGCCTATGGGCAGGGGTTTGGAGATTCACCCCTCCACTTT. The full variable domain, with segments outside the CDR3 supplied by the reference TRBV30 and TRBJ1-6 proteins, appears as SQTIHQWPATLVQPVGSPLSLECTVEGTSNPNLYWYRQAAGRGLQLLFYSVGIGQISSEVPQNLSASRPQDRQFILSSKKLLLSDSGFYLCAYGQGFGDSPLHFGNGTRLTVT.